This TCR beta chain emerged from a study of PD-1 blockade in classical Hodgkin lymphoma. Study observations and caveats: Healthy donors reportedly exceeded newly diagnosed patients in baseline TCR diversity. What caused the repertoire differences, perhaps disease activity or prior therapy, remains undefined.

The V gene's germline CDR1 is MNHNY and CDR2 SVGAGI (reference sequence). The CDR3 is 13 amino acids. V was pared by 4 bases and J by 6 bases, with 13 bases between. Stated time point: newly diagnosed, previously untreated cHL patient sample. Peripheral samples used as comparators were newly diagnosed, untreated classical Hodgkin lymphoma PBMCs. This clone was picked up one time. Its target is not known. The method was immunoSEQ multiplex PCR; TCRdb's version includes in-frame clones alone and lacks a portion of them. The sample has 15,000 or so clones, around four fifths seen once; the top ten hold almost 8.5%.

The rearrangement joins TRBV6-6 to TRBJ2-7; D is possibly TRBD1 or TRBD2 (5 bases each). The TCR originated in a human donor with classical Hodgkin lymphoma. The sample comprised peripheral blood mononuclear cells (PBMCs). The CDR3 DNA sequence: TGTGCCAGCAGTTCCTTCGGTGGGGGCGAGCAGTACTTC. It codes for CASSSFGGGEQYF.